This TCR beta chain stems from a study of regulatory T cells in long-lasting Graves disease (dated by TCRdb to the early 2020s). At the level of the whole study: Persistent Graves' disease was defined as persistently positive TSH receptor autoantibodies together with antithyroid drug treatment for over 5 years. In the clinical cohort, patients with persistent Graves' disease had used antithyroid drugs for an average of about 10.3 years. Patients with persistent Graves' disease were compared with patients with newly diagnosed Graves' disease using TCR sequencing and RNA sequencing of peripheral blood. TCR sequencing covered about 13 persistent and 20 or so newly diagnosed Graves' disease patients, about 35 samples in total. The study was registered as a clinical trial and conducted in China. General conclusions and limits of the study: Sequencing and analysis were limited to the TCR beta chain. Patients with persistent disease shared more public clonotypes (over 2,500) than newly diagnosed patients did (approximately 990). Preferential use of TRBV28, TRBJ1-2 and TRBJ2-5 was observed in persistent disease, whereas TRBV20-1 and TRBJ2-1 were favored in newly diagnosed disease. As a limitation, the authors acknowledged that the small sample size may reduce accuracy. Persistent Graves' disease patients showed lower TCR Shannon entropy and fewer highly expanded clones than newly diagnosed patients, suggesting clonal expansion. Peripheral blood alone was examined, since thyroid tissue, which constituted the primary lesion, could not be accessed.

The protocol used for the library was multiplex PCR. Sequencer: Illumina HiSeq 4000. To build TCR beta libraries, CDR3 regions were amplified by Arm-PCR using iRepertoire HTBI primers. Gel purification was performed on PCR products prior to sequencing. The original methods were these. Gene usage analysis of CDR3 amino acid clonotypes relied on the roughly 67 TRBV and 14 TRBJ segments identified across samples. Filtered high-quality paired reads were merged into contigs using COPE and FqMerger. Contigs were aligned with BLAST to IMGT TRBV, TRBD and TRBJ reference genes, and CDR3 was defined per IMGT. Any clonotype with a frequency above 0.1% was counted as a highly expanded clone. Repertoire diversity was measured by Shannon entropy, and V-J evenness by the Gini coefficient. A clonotype was considered public if more than one individual shared it. TCRdb cleaned the public reads at Q25 with fastp, built clones with MiXCR and kept in-frame beta chains. Each entry is one CDR3 protein sequence, shown with its most common DNA and genes. TCRdb's processing, not the authors', yielded these V and J calls. Recorded for this sample are 650,000 to 700,000 distinct CDR3 sequences; about 30% of them occurred a single time. The top ten constitute around 42% of the sample.

The time point label of this sample denotes: persistent/refractory GD, antithyroid drugs over 5 years with positive TRAb. For both TCR sequencing and RNA sequencing, RNA was extracted from PBMCs in TRIzol. The diagnosis of Graves' disease followed American Thyroid Association guidelines. Recruitment of patients was carried out at an endocrinology department in Xi'an, China. Each patient gave around 9 milliliters of peripheral blood, collected in an EDTA anticoagulant tube. Ficoll Paque Plus density gradient separation was used to isolate PBMCs, and no further T cell sorting was performed. An Agilent 2100 Bioanalyzer and agarose gel were used to assess RNA quality, and a NanoDrop 2000 was used to measure RNA concentration. The CDR3 numbers 14 residues from cysteine through phenylalanine. Only the CDR3 part of the read is kept: 42 bases, read in frame from the first base. In the germline V gene, CDR1 corresponds to MNHNS and CDR2 to SASEGT. V drops 6 bases and J drops 5 bases, leaving 16 bases in between.

This clonotype was observed once. Its antigen is not yet known. Base qualities were left out, and no much larger clone turns up one base away. One read alone is a weak basis. The source material was peripheral blood mononuclear cells (PBMCs), sampled when the disease was refractory, from a patient treated with antithyroid drugs. The receptor's source is a female donor with Graves disease. Recombination joined TRBV6-1 with TRBJ2-5, with TRBD1 tentatively as D gene (5 bases match). The CDR3 sequence is CASRRGGLWETQYF. In nucleotide form, the sequence is TGTGCCAGCAGAAGGGGTGGTCTCTGGGAGACCCAGTACTTC.